These 22 T cell receptor beta chains were sequenced from one sample in a study of monozygotic twins with inflammatory bowel disease (dated by TCRdb to about 2019). Library method: 5' RACE. Sequencing used an Illumina HiSeq 2500. Based on TCRdb reprocessing of the reads, there is one entry per CDR3 protein sequence, and DNA is missing. The sample's clone listing holds some 150,000 distinct CDR3 sequences. 2.4% of the sample is held by the ten biggest clonotypes. Source material: blood. Source of these receptors: a human donor with ulcerative colitis or Crohn's disease, or a healthy co-twin of an affected twin (not recorded which).

The V and J genes are TRBV20-1 and TRBJ1-2; TCRdb's D call of TRBD1 is untestable without DNA. Germline CDR1 DFQATT, CDR2 SNEGSKA (reference sequence). The CDR3 totals 13 residues. CDR3: CSAPGPSGDGYTF.

The chain combines TRBV10-1 with TRBJ2-7. Germline loops: CDR1 WNHNN, CDR2 SYGVQD (reference sequence). The CDR3 totals 13 residues. The CDR3 spells CASTPTVGYEQYF.

This chain uses TRBV6-1 with TRBJ1-4. The CDR3 totals 18 residues. Looked up from germline, CDR1 is MNHNS and CDR2 is SASEGT. CDR3 protein: CASSETTGRAEINEKLFF.

This chain links TRBV7-8 with TRBJ1-1; TCRdb's assignment of TRBD1 cannot be checked, as there is no DNA. The CDR3 extends over 16 amino acids. Germline CDR1 and CDR2: SGHVS and FQNEAQ. The CDR3 sequence is CASSPRTALLNTEAFF.

This chain links TRBV30 with TRBJ2-5; the D gene TCRdb calls, TRBD2, cannot be checked with no DNA. Germline V gene sequence: CDR1 GTSNPN, CDR2 SVGIG (reference sequence). The CDR3 is 12 amino acids. CDR3 sequence reads: CAWKVAVETQYF.

The chain recombines TRBV18 with TRBJ1-3; as DNA is missing, the TRBD1 call by TCRdb cannot be tested. The CDR3 length is 16 residues. Germline-derived CDR1 and CDR2 are KGHSH and LQKENI. The chain's CDR3 is CASSLATGSSGNTIYF.

This sequence joins TRBV7-2 and TRBJ2-3; TCRdb gives TRBD1 as the D gene, but with no DNA this cannot be confirmed. Per germline, CDR1 SGHTA and CDR2 FQGNSA. The length of the CDR3 is 13 residues. This CDR3 reads CASSLGTVDTQYF.

V usage is TRBV12-3 or TRBV12-4 and J usage is TRBJ2-3; lacking DNA, the TRBD1 call made by TCRdb goes unchecked. The CDR3 covers 15 residues. The chain's CDR3 is CASSTTRQGGDTQYF.

The chain has TRBV23-1 and TRBJ2-7; the TCRdb call, TRBD1, lacks DNA for checking. TRBV23-1 qualifies as an ORF whose function is uncertain. The CDR3 sequence is 14 residues long. The CDR3 here is CASSRGTRAYEQYF.

The gene calls are TRBV15 and TRBJ1-2; TCRdb's D gene call, TRBD1, goes unchecked for lack of DNA. The CDR3 extends over 14 amino acids. The germline V gene encodes CDR1 LNHNV and CDR2 YYDKDF (reference sequence). CDR3 sequence: CATSRDGGEASYTF.

The genes are TRBV4-3 and TRBJ2-7; TCRdb reports TRBD2, a call that lacks DNA to check it against. The CDR3 is made up of 14 amino acids. Germline lookup yields CDR1 LGHNA and CDR2 YSLEER. CDR3: CASSQNSGNYEQYF.

The chain carries TRBV9 and TRBJ2-7; TCRdb reports TRBD1, a call that lacks DNA to check it against. The CDR3 consists of 16 residues. The germline V gene has CDR1 SGDLS and CDR2 YYNGEE. CDR3 sequence: CASSTPGTYYSYEQYF.

The V gene is TRBV11-3, the J gene TRBJ2-5; TCRdb's D call, TRBD1, is unchecked because there is no DNA. Germline V gives CDR1 SGHNT, CDR2 YENEEA. This CDR3 is built from 17 residues. CDR3 amino acids: CASSLDYGTDAQETQYF.

The gene calls are TRBV5-6 and TRBJ2-2; TCRdb returns TRBD1, unconfirmable since there is no DNA. Germline-derived CDR1 and CDR2 are SGHDT and YYEEEE. This CDR3 has 15 amino acids. CDR3 protein: CASSPGGVGYGELFF.

This chain links TRBV12-3 or TRBV12-4 with TRBJ1-5. This CDR3 region has 15 residues. CDR3 in amino acids: CASRKQGGFNQPQHF.

V and J are TRBV20-1 and TRBJ2-2. This CDR3 contains 15 residues. The germline CDR1 and CDR2 sequences are DFQATT and SNEGSKA (reference sequence). This chain's CDR3 is CSAREIRLGSGELFF.

This sequence joins TRBV20-1 and TRBJ2-7; TCRdb calls TRBD2, which cannot be checked without DNA. CDR3 length equals 14 residues. Looked up from germline, CDR1 is DFQATT and CDR2 is SNEGSKA (reference sequence). CDR3 residues: CSASSPGRPYEQYF.

V is TRBV5-1 and J is TRBJ2-3; TCRdb calls TRBD1, which cannot be checked without DNA. There are 18 residues in the CDR3. Looked up from germline, CDR1 is SGHRS and CDR2 is YFSETQ. The CDR3 reads CASSLRQGTSQGTYTQYF.

The CDR3 reads CASSNSGGRTEAFF. The chain couples TRBV7-9 to TRBJ1-1; TCRdb designates TRBD1, a call that cannot be tested without DNA. Germline V gene sequence: CDR1 SEHNR, CDR2 FQNEAQ (reference sequence). The CDR3 loop spans 14 amino acids.

V gene TRBV30 combines with J gene TRBJ2-7; TCRdb names TRBD1, which stays unverified in the absence of DNA. Germline values: CDR1 GTSNPN, CDR2 SVGIG (reference sequence). This CDR3 is 14 amino acids long. The CDR3 is CAWSTGGQYYEQYF. The full variable domain, its missing parts supplied by reference TRBV30 and TRBJ2-7, is SQTIHQWPATLVQPVGSPLSLECTVEGTSNPNLYWYRQAAGRGLQLLFYSVGIGQISSEVPQNLSASRPQDRQFILSSKKLLLSDSGFYLCAWSTGGQYYEQYFGPGTRLTVT.

The chain links TRBV5-1 to TRBJ2-7; TCRdb gives TRBD1 as the D gene, but with no DNA this cannot be confirmed. This CDR3 is 15 amino acids long. In germline, CDR1 is SGHRS, CDR2 YFSETQ. The CDR3 here is CASSSTGTGEYEQYF.

The chain links TRBV11-2 to TRBJ2-3; no DNA is available, so the TRBD1 call from TCRdb remains unchecked. The germline gives CDR1 SGHAT, CDR2 FQNNGV. This CDR3 has 17 residues. CDR3 protein: CASSLGGQGSSTDTQYF.